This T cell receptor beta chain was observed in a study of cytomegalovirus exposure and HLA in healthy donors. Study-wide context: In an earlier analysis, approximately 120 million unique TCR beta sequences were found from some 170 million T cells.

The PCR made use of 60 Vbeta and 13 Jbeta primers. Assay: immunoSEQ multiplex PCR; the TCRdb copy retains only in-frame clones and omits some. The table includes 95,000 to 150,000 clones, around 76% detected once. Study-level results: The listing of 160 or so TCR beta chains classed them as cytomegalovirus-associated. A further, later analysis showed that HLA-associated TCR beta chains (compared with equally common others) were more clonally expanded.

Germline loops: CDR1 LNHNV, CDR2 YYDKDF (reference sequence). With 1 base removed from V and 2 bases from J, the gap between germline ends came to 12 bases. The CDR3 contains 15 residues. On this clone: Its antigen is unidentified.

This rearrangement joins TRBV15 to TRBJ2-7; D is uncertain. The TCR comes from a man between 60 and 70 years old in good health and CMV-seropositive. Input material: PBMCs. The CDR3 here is CATSRVAALTYEQYF. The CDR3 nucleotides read TGTGCCACCAGCAGAGTGGCTGCCCTGACCTACGAGCAGTACTTC.